A single T cell receptor beta chain is shown here with its context. Its antigen is currently unknown. The CDR3 loop spans 16 amino acids. Trimming at V came to 4 bases and at J to 2 bases, leaving 9 bases not matched to a gene. Germline loops: CDR1 SGHRS, CDR2 YFSETQ. In the PCR, 60 Vbeta and 13 Jbeta primers were used. Original analysis: About 10 million shared chains were among some 75 million unique TCR beta chains counted in a later analysis. The method was immunoSEQ multiplex PCR; TCRdb's version includes in-frame clones alone and lacks a portion of them. V and J calls and clone size come straight from that table; D and trimming were deduced from the DNA. The sample has about 200,000 clones, and its top ten clones hold roughly 1.2%. The source of the sample is a study of cytomegalovirus exposure and HLA in healthy donors. Study findings and constraints: Most TCR sequences proved rare, with some public TCRs found in many donors. Within an earlier analysis, most TCR beta V segments proved productive either about 90% or about 30% of the time. It was confirmed in vitro that a few of the CMV-associated chains were specific for CMV antigens.

The rearrangement links TRBV5-1 to TRBJ2-7, with 10 positions matching TRBD1. This clonotype was sampled from a girl aged 2 to 10 in good health and CMV-seropositive. The specimen sequenced was PBMCs. This CDR3 reads CASSLSWTGGPYEQYF. The CDR3, as DNA: TGCGCCAGCAGCCTGTCCTGGACAGGGGGTCCCTACGAGCAGTACTTC.